The source of this T cell receptor beta chain is a study of blood T cell repertoires in COVID-19. Turning to the study itself: The samples span acute and convalescent COVID-19 from the United States, Italy and Spain.

Sequenced by immunoSEQ multiplex PCR; TCRdb stores in-frame clones only, minus some. This sample carries approximately 280,000 clones, 87% of them seen once, and the ten largest clones take roughly 6.3%. The CDR3 covers 14 residues. Germline CDR1 SEHNR, CDR2 FQNEAQ (reference sequence). Trimming took 5 bases from V and 8 from J, leaving 16 bases between them. The V call is TRBV7-9, the J call TRBJ2-1; D possibly matches TRBD1 or TRBD2 (6 bases each). The sequence was collected from a woman between 35 and 50 years old who had recovered from COVID-19. Sequenced input: PBMCs or T cells enriched from blood (not recorded which). CDR3 sequence reads: CASSKGGRVDEQFF. The DNA for the CDR3 is TGTGCCAGCAGCAAAGGGGGGCGGGTAGATGAGCAGTTCTTC.